Sequencing of this T cell receptor beta chain was carried out in a study of shared T cell receptors in the human thymus (dated by TCRdb to the early 2020s). Concerning the study at large: The study examined how the human thymus generates shared, self-reactive T-cell receptor alpha chains.

The junction shows trimming of 10 bases on V and 3 bases on J, plus 10 bases between the germline ends. From the cysteine through the phenylalanine, the CDR3 covers 11 amino acids. The CDR3 DNA has 33 bases and is translated from base 1. For CDR1 and CDR2, the germline V gene lists SGHVS and FQNEAQ. This clone showed up just a few times. This receptor's antigen is unknown. Per-base qualities were not stored, and no clone one base away is much larger. Receptor amplification or capture employed the immunoSEQ multiplex PCR assay. The immuneACCESS repertoire file appears here via TCRdb, limited to in-frame rearrangements. These files lack a portion of the clones; in checked studies, under half of the deficit traces to unresolved V genes, and the cause of the others is not known. The sample has 700,000 or so clones on record, 75% to 90% of them singletons. The leading ten clones occupy roughly 0.01% of the sample.

The data also belong to a second study, concerning human thymus T cells. From that second study: Immunologically healthy infants undergoing open corrective cardiac surgery for congenital heart defects in Finland were used as donors. The thymus tissue came from surgical resects taken out during corrective cardiac surgery. V and J gene segment usage appeared biased in both thymic and peripheral blood repertoires. Highly overlapping thymic TCR repertoires among unrelated individuals were reported in the related research. The study described the TCR alpha and beta repertoires in roughly 8 infant thymus samples and a handful of matching peripheral blood samples. The infant donors were roughly 6 to 244 days old, and the cohort included a handful of males and a couple of females. Thymocytes were mechanically released from the tissue and were stored as pellets of 10-30 million cells at -70 degrees C. A QIAsymphony instrument was used to extract genomic DNA from frozen cell pellets. Using the immunoSEQ multiplex PCR assay, the TCRB and TCRAD loci were amplified from a standardized quantity of quality-controlled genomic DNA. The amplicons spanned the V(D)J region and were long enough to cover the CDR3 and allow V and J genes to be identified. The commercial immunoSEQ service was used to sequence amplicons on an Illumina platform. Primer bias and sequencing errors were corrected as previously described, and TCRAD and TCRB definitions were based on the IMGT database. immunoSEQ Analyzer 3.0 and VDJTools were used for repertoire analysis, which covered basic statistics, V/J segment usage, diversity estimates, rarefaction and pairwise overlap. Diversity was estimated using the Chao1, ChaoE, Efron-Thisted, Shannon and inverse Simpson indices, and was also estimated on datasets down-sampled to the size of the smallest sample. Repertoire overlap used strict matching of CDR3 nucleotide sequence, V gene and J gene, with Jaccard-based multidimensional scaling clustering. Thymus samples yielded on average approximately 840,000 unique TCRB clonotypes, compared with 80,000 to 95,000 from blood samples.

This receptor was taken from a girl less than two years old with a congenital heart defect. Donor details come from another sample of the same person, matched by shared clones. The chain joins TRBV7-8 to TRBJ2-7; TRBD1 is perhaps the D gene, given 6 matching bases. The specimen was thymocytes. The nucleotide sequence is TGTGCCACCGGACAGAGCTACGAGCAGTACTTC. This sequence encodes CATGQSYEQYF.